The 11 T cell receptor beta chains given below trace back to one sample, sequenced in a study. TCRdb reprocessed the RT-PCR reads with MiXCR, giving one entry per CDR3 protein. The profile shows about 680,000 distinct CDR3 sequences, approximately 15% of them singletons. Sequencing used memory CD4+ T cells from blood. The receptor source for this set is a female donor in good health, serving as a healthy control.

The CDR3 nucleotides are TGTGCCAGCAGCTTCAGGGGGGCGATTAATGAAAAACTGTTTTTT. This translates into CASSFRGAINEKLFF. The chain recombines TRBV5-6 with TRBJ1-4, with TRBD1 identical over 7 bases. The CDR3 consists of 15 residues. Trimming removed 2 bases from V and 4 bases from J; junction bases left unmatched: 5. The germline V gene encodes CDR1 SGHDT and CDR2 YYEEEE.

This clonotype showed up many times. J is TRBJ2-3 and V is TRBV11-2, with D possibly matching TRBD2 (7 bases). The CDR3 is 14 amino acids. With 3 bases removed from V and 3 bases from J, the gap between germline ends came to 10 bases. Germline-derived CDR1 and CDR2 are SGHAT and FQNNGV. CDR3 in DNA: TGTGCCAGCAGCTTTGGGGGGGCGACAGATACGCAGTATTTT. It is translated as CASSFGGATDTQYF.

The chain uses TRBV20-1 and TRBJ2-6; D gene uncertain. The CDR3 is 13 amino acids. The V end was cut by 0 bases, the J end by 12 bases, with 12 bases between. Germline V lookup: CDR1 DFQATT, CDR2 SNEGSKA (reference sequence). CDR3 nucleotides: TGCAGTGCTAGAGAGGGCAGTCTTCGCGTCCTGACTTTC. The encoded protein is CSAREGSLRVLTF.

This clonotype came up many times. The rearrangement uses TRBV20-1 and TRBJ2-3; D could derive from TRBD1 or TRBD2 (6 bases each). This CDR3 spans 14 amino acids. V was shortened by 6 bases and J by 6 bases, with 19 bases between the two germline ends. CDR1 is DFQATT and CDR2 is SNEGSKA in the germline V gene (reference sequence). CDR3 in DNA: TGCAGTGCGCTGACTAGTAGGGGGAAGGATACGCAGTATTTT. Protein sequence: CSALTSRGKDTQYF.

This clonotype was recorded at least ten times. This sequence joins TRBV25-1 and TRBJ2-5; 9 bases fit TRBD2. Germline V gene lookup returns CDR1 MGHDK and CDR2 SYGVNS. The CDR3 covers 15 residues. The V and J ends lost 2 bases and 4 bases, in that order; junction bases with no gene match: 5. CDR3 sequence reads: CASSEAGGPRETQYF. DNA for the CDR3: TGTGCCAGCAGTGAAGCGGGAGGGCCCCGAGAGACCCAGTACTTC.

The chain is built from TRBV7-9 and TRBJ2-2; 10 bases map to TRBD2. The V gene's germline CDR1 is SEHNR and CDR2 FQNEAQ (reference sequence). V gave up 5 bases and J gave up 6 bases; unmatched junction bases: 15. This CDR3 region has 18 residues. This CDR3 is CASSLKPGGLAGAGELFF. CDR3 nucleotides: TGTGCCAGCAGCCTCAAACCCGGTGGGCTAGCGGGAGCCGGGGAGCTGTTTTTT.

This clonotype has just a few counts. V is TRBV12-3 or TRBV12-4 and J is TRBJ2-7; a weak D match, TRBD2 (7 bases). Trimming shortened V by 5 bases and J by 7 bases, and 12 bases separated the two germline ends. The CDR3 is made up of 12 amino acids. DNA for the CDR3: TGTGCCAGCAGTCCAAGGGGGGGGGAGCAGTACTTC. This gives the protein CASSPRGGEQYF.

This chain connects TRBV7-3 to TRBJ2-1, with a possible D match to TRBD2 (6 bases). Trimming cost V 4 bases and J 2 bases, with 18 bases left between them. Germline V lookup: CDR1 SGHTA, CDR2 FQGTGA. The CDR3 loop spans 17 amino acids. CDR3 nucleotide sequence: TGTGCCAGCAGCTATGGTGGCGGGGTAGGACCCTACAATGAGCAGTTCTTC. It is translated as CASSYGGGVGPYNEQFF.

There are a few counts of this clonotype. The V gene is TRBV20-1, the J gene TRBJ2-1, with D possibly matching TRBD2 (5 bases). Between the trimmed V and J ends, which lost 2 bases and 0 bases, there was a span of 8 bases. The V gene's germline CDR1 is DFQATT and CDR2 SNEGSKA (reference sequence). CDR3 length equals 14 residues. The CDR3 region has the DNA TGCAGTGCTAGAATAGCGAGCTCCTACAATGAGCAGTTCTTC. Translation: CSARIASSYNEQFF.

This clonotype has a count of ten or more. This rearrangement joins TRBV5-1 to TRBJ2-1, with D tentatively TRBD1 (5 bases). V lost 1 base and J 5 bases, leaving 22 bases between the germline ends. Germline V gene data show CDR1 as SGHRS and CDR2 as YFSETQ. This CDR3 region has 18 residues. CDR3 nucleotides: TGCGCCAGCAGCTTGTTGCCCGGAACCTATTCCAGGGACAATGAGCAGTTCTTC. Encoded protein: CASSLLPGTYSRDNEQFF.

This clonotype has a handful of counts. V gene TRBV5-1 combines with J gene TRBJ2-5; 7 bases match TRBD1. The CDR3 loop spans 13 amino acids. Losses at the gene ends were 9 bases for V and 3 bases for J; bases not matched to a gene: 8. Germline V gives CDR1 SGHRS, CDR2 YFSETQ. The CDR3 loop reads CATSTGEKETQYF. The CDR3 DNA is TGCGCCACCAGTACAGGGGAGAAAGAGACCCAGTACTTC.